This T cell receptor (beta chain) was captured in a study of blood T cell repertoires in COVID-19. Overall study: PBMCs, B-cell-depleted T cells, or T cells were the source of the cDNA or gDNA that made up the material.

Method: immunoSEQ multiplex PCR; TCRdb's copy keeps in-frame clones and lacks some. The sample consists of about 250,000 clones, under 95% of them appearing once. The V gene lost 0 bases and the J gene lost 6 bases, with 14 bases spanning the gap. The CDR3 length is 15 residues. The germline CDR1 and CDR2 sequences are SGDLS and YYNGEE. The count of this clone is one. Participants were aged 18 to 89 years, lived in roughly 23 US areas, and enrolled virtually. The sequenced sample consisted of PBMCs or T cells enriched from blood (not recorded which). This receptor was taken from a woman aged 18-35 years who had recovered from COVID-19. The rearrangement links TRBV9 to TRBJ2-3; possibly TRBD1 for D (5 bases). The CDR3 reads CASSVGQLATDTQYF. In nucleotides, the CDR3 is TGTGCCAGCAGCGTAGGACAGTTAGCTACCGATACGCAGTATTTT.